This entry lists 15 T cell receptor beta chains sequenced from one sample in a study of T cells in Graves' hyperthyroidism and ophthalmopathy. The investigators amplified TCR beta CDR3 regions from RNA transcripts. The primer set for the first-round RT-PCR of the TCR CDR3 was HTBI. TCRdb independently ran MiXCR on the multiplex PCR reads; one entry per CDR3 protein. The sample consists of under 450,000 distinct CDR3 sequences, around 14% of them appearing once. Specimen: blood. All receptors come from a woman under 30 with Graves' hyperthyroidism.

This clonotype showed up just a few times. The chain uses TRBV11-3 and TRBJ2-3, with D unresolved. Germline V gene data show CDR1 as SGHNT and CDR2 as YENEEA. CDR3 length equals 13 residues. V was clipped by 5 bases and J by 5 bases, with 11 bases between them. The CDR3 region has the DNA TGTGCCAGCAGCACCCCTCCGGGAGATACGCAGTATTTT. Encoded protein: CASSTPPGDTQYF.

The table lists this clonotype with many counts. The J gene is TRBJ2-1, the V gene TRBV11-2, with D unresolved. This CDR3 comprises 13 residues. Per the germline V gene, CDR1 is SGHAT and CDR2 is FQNNGV. V lost 1 base and J lost 4, with 5 bases in between. The CDR3: CASSLGAYNEQFF. The CDR3 region has the DNA TGTGCCAGCAGCTTAGGGGCGTACAATGAGCAGTTCTTC.

This clonotype was counted only a few times. The chain carries TRBV10-3 and TRBJ2-2; no clear D. Germline CDR1 is ENHRY and CDR2 is SYGVKD. Trimming left V 8 bases short and J 0 bases short, with 13 bases between. The CDR3 sequence is 15 residues long. The CDR3, as DNA: TGTGCCATCCGACGATTATCCGCGAACACCGGGGAGCTGTTTTTT. Translating gives CAIRRLSANTGELFF.

V gene TRBV5-8 combines with J gene TRBJ2-1, with TRBD1 matching over 8 bases. With 8 bases clipped from V and 7 bases from J, the junction kept 8 bases outside the gene matches. Germline CDR1 SGHTS, CDR2 YDEGEE. The CDR3 covers 13 residues. CDR3 sequence reads: CASRGQGRNEQFF. The CDR3 DNA sequence: TGTGCCAGTAGAGGACAGGGAAGGAATGAGCAGTTCTTC. Full variable domain (outside the CDR3, taken from reference TRBV5-8 and TRBJ2-1): EAGVTQSPTHLIKTRGQQATLRCSPISGHTSVYWYQQALGLGLQFLLWYDEGEERNRGNFPPRFSGRQFPNYSSELNVNALELEDSALYLCASRGQGRNEQFFGPGTRLTVL.

The table lists this clonotype with many counts. This sequence joins TRBV4-1 and TRBJ2-2; D perhaps matches TRBD2 (6 bases). Germline CDR1 and CDR2: MGHRA and YSYEKL. CDR3 length: 17 amino acids. V lost 3 bases and J 0 bases, leaving 14 bases between the germline ends. DNA for the CDR3: TGCGCCAGCAGCCAGGCGGTCGGGGGTCCGAACACCGGGGAGCTGTTTTTT. Amino acid sequence: CASSQAVGGPNTGELFF.

A word on this clonotype: A read error may be the cause here, since a much bigger clone is one base away. V is TRBV20-1 and J is TRBJ2-7; 10 bases are shared with TRBD2. This CDR3 comprises 16 residues. Germline V gene lookup returns CDR1 DFQATT and CDR2 SNEGSKA (reference sequence). The CDR3 bases are TGCGGTGCTAGTCAGCGGGGGGGCCCCCCGGCCTACGAGCAGTACTTC. This sequence encodes CGASQRGGPPAYEQYF.

This clonotype was counted between two and nine times. The chain carries TRBV10-3 and TRBJ1-2; TRBD1 agrees at 7 bases. The ends lost 4 bases at V and 8 bases at J; junction bases unmatched: 4. Germline assignment: CDR1 ENHRY and CDR2 SYGVKD. CDR3 size: 12 residues. The CDR3 region has the DNA TGTGCCATCAGTGCTACAGGGGTGGGCTACACCTTC. The encoded protein is CAISATGVGYTF.

Ten or more counts support this clonotype. J is TRBJ1-4 and V is TRBV2; tentative D call: TRBD1 (5 bases). V was shortened by 4 bases and J by 4 bases, with 13 bases between the two germline ends. The CDR3 has 15 residues. CDR1 SNHLY and CDR2 FYNNEI come from the germline V gene. Written as DNA, the CDR3 is TGTGCCAGCAGTGGCAGGGTTTGGGATAATGAAAAACTGTTTTTT. As protein: CASSGRVWDNEKLFF.

This clonotype was counted only a few times. The CDR3 region is CASSPFKGENSPLHF. The CDR3 DNA follows: TGTGCCAGCAGTCCCTTCAAGGGGGAGAATTCACCCCTCCACTTT. The rearrangement links TRBV6-1 to TRBJ1-6; D is possibly TRBD1 (6 bases). Between the trimmed V and J ends, which lost 5 bases and 7 bases, there was a span of 15 bases. Germline V gene sequence: CDR1 MNHNS, CDR2 SASEGT. The CDR3 runs to 15 residues.

Ten or more counts support this clonotype. V gene TRBV12-3 or TRBV12-4 combines with J gene TRBJ2-5; D may match TRBD1 or TRBD2 (5 bases each). CDR3 length: 14 amino acids. V gave up 7 bases and J gave up 10 bases, with 22 bases separating them. CDR3 amino acids: CASIPSFGTADQYF. CDR3 coding DNA: TGTGCCAGCATCCCATCGTTCGGGACGGCGGACCAGTACTTC.

This clonotype showed up just a few times. The chain links TRBV15 to TRBJ1-4; D might be TRBD1 (5 bases). The CDR3 runs 16 residues. V was pared by 5 bases and J by 7 bases, with 20 bases between. The germline gives CDR1 LNHNV, CDR2 YYDKDF (reference sequence). CDR3 residues: CATSLSGAGGREKLFF. The DNA of the CDR3 is TGTGCCACCAGCCTCTCCGGGGCAGGAGGACGTGAAAAACTGTTTTTT.

This clonotype was seen more than once but under ten times. The rearrangement joins TRBV12-3 or TRBV12-4 to TRBJ2-7; no firm D call. This CDR3 contains 14 residues. V lost 4 bases to trimming and J lost 3 bases, with 13 bases between them. The CDR3 DNA follows: TGTGCCAGCAGTTCCTTTAGCCTCAACTACGAGCAGTACTTC. It specifies CASSSFSLNYEQYF.

The table lists this clonotype with many counts. The CDR3 coding sequence is TGTGCCAGCAGTTCGGGTAGCGGGGACAATCAGCCCCAGCATTTT. This gives the protein CASSSGSGDNQPQHF. This chain uses TRBV12-3 or TRBV12-4 with TRBJ1-5, with unresolved D. CDR3 length: 15 residues. Trimming took off 4 bases at V and 3 bases at J, with 13 bases between the two ends.

The sample holds many counts of this clonotype. This sequence joins TRBV4-1 and TRBJ1-5; D is possibly TRBD1 (5 bases). V was cut by 1 base and J by 2 bases, with 9 bases left in between. The CDR3 runs to 15 residues. Germline assignment: CDR1 MGHRA and CDR2 YSYEKL. The CDR3 loop reads CASSQGDRGNQPQHF. The DNA of the CDR3 is TGCGCCAGCAGCCAAGGAGACAGAGGCAATCAGCCCCAGCATTTT.

This clonotype was detected many times. The chain combines TRBV11-2 with TRBJ2-7; D gene uncertain. Trimming pared 5 bases from V and 2 bases from J, leaving 16 bases between. This CDR3 has 15 amino acids. From germline, CDR1 is SGHAT and CDR2 FQNNGV. The CDR3 DNA follows: TGTGCCAGCAGCATCTCAGACACTGGAACCTACGAGCAGTACTTC. Translating it yields CASSISDTGTYEQYF. Combining the CDR3 with reference TRBV11-2 and TRBJ2-7 gives the whole variable domain EAGVAQSPRYKIIEKRQSVAFWCNPISGHATLYWYQQILGQGPKLLIQFQNNGVVDDSQLPKDRFSAERLKGVDSTLKIQPAKLEDSAVYLCASSISDTGTYEQYFGPGTRLTVT.